Each of the 29 T cell receptor beta chains below was sequenced from the same sample in a study of high-grade serous ovarian cancer treatment subgroups. The tumor samples were collected prior to definitive surgery or chemotherapy. Clones were read by immunoSEQ multiplex PCR, and TCRdb kept only the in-frame ones, dropping some. This table has tens of thousands of clones, approximately 79% appearing once. The sequenced sample was tumor tissue. All receptors come from a human donor with high-grade serous ovarian cancer.

The chain uses TRBV5-6 and TRBJ2-5; 7 bases match TRBD1. There are 15 residues in the CDR3. Germline V gene lookup returns CDR1 SGHDT and CDR2 YYEEEE. V dropped 7 bases and J dropped 5; count of bases not matched to a gene: 14. CDR3: CASQTEGALWETQYF. CDR3 DNA sequence: TGTGCCAGCCAAACCGAGGGGGCGCTGTGGGAGACCCAGTACTTC.

This chain connects TRBV2 to TRBJ1-1; tentatively, D is TRBD1 (5 bases). The CDR3 runs 14 residues. Germline CDR1 and CDR2: SNHLY and FYNNEI. V lost 4 bases and J lost 0, with 9 bases in between. The CDR3 DNA reads as TGTGCCAGCAGTGCTAAGGGGTTGAACACTGAAGCTTTCTTT. It yields the protein CASSAKGLNTEAFF.

This clone was observed a few times. The junction differs from germline at one of its ends, possibly a read error. The chain employs TRBV19 and TRBJ2-4, with 9 bases lining up with TRBD2. This CDR3 has 14 residues. Germline CDR1 reads LNHDA; CDR2 reads SQIVND (reference sequence). CDR3 region: CACRTSEASNIQYF. The DNA for the CDR3 is TGTGCCTGTAGGACTAGCGAGGCGTCGAACATTCAGTACTTC.

This chain links TRBV4-1 with TRBJ2-1; D unclear. The CDR3 extends over 16 amino acids. Trimming took 0 bases from V and 8 from J, leaving 17 bases between them. From germline, CDR1 is MGHRA and CDR2 YSYEKL. The CDR3 region has the DNA TGCGCCAGCAGCCAAGAGCCCGGATTTGCGACTTATGAGCAGTTCTTC. Residues: CASSQEPGFATYEQFF.

The chain uses TRBV7-6 and TRBJ2-3, with D possibly being TRBD1 (5 bases). Germline CDR1 is SGHVS and CDR2 is FNYEAQ. The CDR3 runs 17 residues. The germline V and J ends were trimmed by 4 bases and 1 base, with 18 bases remaining between them. The CDR3 loop reads CASSYRGGRVGTDTQYF. As DNA, the CDR3 is TGTGCCAGCAGCTATAGGGGTGGCAGGGTTGGCACAGATACGCAGTATTTT.

This clone has only one observation. The gene calls are TRBV5-1 and TRBJ1-4; D remains ambiguous. CDR1 SGHRS and CDR2 YFSETQ come from the germline V gene. The CDR3 sequence is 16 residues long. V shed 0 bases and J shed 11 bases, with 20 bases lying between them. The DNA of the CDR3 is TGCGCCAGCAGCTTGGAAGGAGACACCACGTCCGGGAAACTGTTTTTT. Its translation is CASSLEGDTTSGKLFF.

The CDR3 spells CASSLRYLGGETQYF. As DNA, the CDR3 is TGTGCCAGCAGCCTCCGATACCTCGGGGGAGAGACCCAGTACTTC. The chain combines TRBV5-5 with TRBJ2-5; D might be TRBD2 (6 bases). The CDR3 is 15 amino acids. V gave up 4 bases and J gave up 4 bases, with 17 bases separating them. The germline gives CDR1 SGHKS, CDR2 YYEKEE (reference sequence).

The chain is built from TRBV5-5 and TRBJ2-5; 7 bases are a match to TRBD1. The CDR3 loop spans 14 amino acids. Germline CDR1 reads SGHKS; CDR2 reads YYEKEE (reference sequence). The V and J ends lost 0 bases and 4 bases, in that order; junction bases with no gene match: 3. For the CDR3, the DNA is TGTGCCAGCAGCTTGGAACCAGGGGGAGAGACCCAGTACTTC. This sequence encodes CASSLEPGGETQYF.

This chain uses TRBV9 with TRBJ2-4; TRBD2 agrees at 8 bases. This CDR3 spans 17 amino acids. Germline-derived CDR1 and CDR2 are SGDLS and YYNGEE. The ends lost 0 bases at V and 6 bases at J; junction bases unmatched: 11. CDR3 bases: TGTGCCAGCAGCGTAGGTCGGACGAGCGGGAGAGGAAACATTCAGTACTTC. Amino acid sequence: CASSVGRTSGRGNIQYF. Combining the CDR3 with reference TRBV9 and TRBJ2-4 gives the whole variable domain DSGVTQTPKHLITATGQRVTLRCSPRSGDLSVYWYQQSLDQGLQFLIQYYNGEERAKGNILERFSAQQFPDLHSELNLSSLELGDSALYFCASSVGRTSGRGNIQYFGAGTRLSVL.

CDR3 DNA: TGCGCCAGCAGTGAGTCGGGAGACGAGCAGTACTTC. Translating it yields CASSESGDEQYF. The chain has TRBV10-2 and TRBJ2-7; maybe TRBD2 (5 bases). Germline V gives CDR1 WSHSY, CDR2 SAAADI. The V gene lost 0 bases and the J gene lost 5 bases, with 5 bases spanning the gap. The CDR3 is made up of 12 amino acids.

The chain carries TRBV11-2 and TRBJ2-3, with 7 bases aligning to TRBD1. Germline CDR1 SGHAT, CDR2 FQNNGV. The CDR3 has 15 residues. After removal of 1 base from V and 1 base from J, the junction contained 2 bases not matched to a gene. The CDR3 here is CASSLVGTGTDTQYF. The DNA of the CDR3 is TGTGCCAGCAGCTTAGTGGGGACAGGCACAGATACGCAGTATTTT.

The chain carries TRBV16 and TRBJ2-7; 10 bases line up with TRBD1. The CDR3 covers 15 residues. Germline CDR1 is KGHSY and CDR2 is FQNENV. V dropped 2 bases and J dropped 0; count of bases not matched to a gene: 1. CDR3 residues: CASSQRQGASYEQYF. The CDR3 coding sequence is TGTGCCAGCAGCCAACGACAGGGGGCCTCCTACGAGCAGTACTTC.

The chain joins TRBV27 to TRBJ1-4; no clear D gene. Germline CDR1 and CDR2: MNHEY and SMNVEV (reference sequence). The CDR3 has 13 residues. Trimming left V 2 bases short and J 8 bases short, with 9 bases between. The CDR3: CASSLTAGEKLFF. CDR3 coding DNA: TGTGCCAGCAGTTTAACGGCGGGAGAAAAACTGTTTTTT.

V gene TRBV2 combines with J gene TRBJ2-7, with a weak D call TRBD2 (5 bases). The CDR3 is made up of 15 amino acids. The germline gives CDR1 SNHLY, CDR2 FYNNEI. Deletions cut 6 bases from V and 0 bases from J, with 15 bases between. This CDR3 reads CASRLAERSSYEQYF. DNA of the CDR3: TGTGCCAGCAGGCTGGCGGAGCGGAGCTCCTACGAGCAGTACTTC.

In DNA, the CDR3 is TGTGCCAGCAGTGTCGAGACACTGGTCTCTGGAAACACCATATATTTT. Encoded protein: CASSVETLVSGNTIYF. This chain joins TRBV2 and TRBJ1-3; D is uncertain. V was clipped by 4 bases and J by 0 bases, with 13 bases between them. The CDR3 spans 16 residues. Germline values: CDR1 SNHLY, CDR2 FYNNEI.

The chain combines TRBV10-1 with TRBJ1-6; D not resolved. V lost 0 bases and J lost 10, with 4 bases in between. The CDR3 runs 12 residues. The germline V gene has CDR1 WNHNN and CDR2 SYGVQD (reference sequence). CDR3 DNA: TGCGCCAGCAGTGAGTCTAGCTCACCCCTCCACTTT. Protein sequence: CASSESSSPLHF.

This chain links TRBV28 with TRBJ2-1; perhaps TRBD1 as D (6 bases). V was clipped by 3 bases and J by 8 bases, with 11 bases between them. This CDR3 is 13 amino acids long. Germline assignment: CDR1 MDHEN and CDR2 SYDVKM. This CDR3 reads CASSLPTGHEQFF. The CDR3, as DNA: TGTGCCAGCAGTTTGCCTACAGGGCATGAGCAGTTCTTC.

This clone appeared once. The gene calls are TRBV29-1 and TRBJ2-2, with 9 bases fitting TRBD2. This CDR3 contains 13 residues. V lost 4 bases to trimming and J lost 3 bases; unmatched junction nucleotides: 0. The germline V gene encodes CDR1 SQVTM and CDR2 ANQGSEA. Here the CDR3 reads CSVGTSDTGELFF. CDR3 in DNA: TGCAGCGTTGGGACTAGCGACACCGGGGAGCTGTTTTTT.

In this sample, this clone turned up a few times. The rearrangement links TRBV10-3 to TRBJ1-5; D unresolved. Trimming took off 3 bases at V and 4 bases at J, with 7 bases between the two ends. The germline V gene has CDR1 ENHRY and CDR2 SYGVKD. This CDR3 has 13 amino acids. The CDR3 nucleotides are TGTGCCATCAGTGACAGTGCGAATCAGCCCCAGCATTTT. This codes for CAISDSANQPQHF.

This clone was seen more than once but under ten times. This chain uses TRBV4-2 with TRBJ1-2, with TRBD1 matching over 10 bases. After removal of 0 bases from V and 13 bases from J, the junction contained 5 bases not matched to a gene. CDR1 and CDR2 (germline): LGHNA, YNFKEQ. CDR3 length: 13 residues. CDR3 region: CASSQELRDRGTF. In DNA, the CDR3 is TGTGCCAGCAGCCAAGAGCTCCGGGACAGGGGCACCTTC.

This chain uses TRBV7-2 with TRBJ2-7; 9 nucleotides line up with TRBD1. Germline V lookup: CDR1 SGHTA, CDR2 FQGNSA. The length of the CDR3 is 14 residues. The ends lost 5 bases at V and 5 bases at J; junction bases unmatched: 7. CDR3 bases: TGTGCCAGCAGCCTAGGGACAGGGTTTGACGAGCAGTACTTC. Amino acids: CASSLGTGFDEQYF.

The gene calls are TRBV5-1 and TRBJ2-7; D is ambiguous. The CDR3 runs 14 residues. V gave up 2 bases and J gave up 2 bases, with 11 bases separating them. Looked up from germline, CDR1 is SGHRS and CDR2 is YFSETQ. Here the CDR3 reads CASSFEGFTYEQYF. The CDR3 nucleotides read TGCGCCAGCAGCTTCGAAGGCTTTACCTACGAGCAGTACTTC.

This chain uses TRBV27 with TRBJ1-5, with 7 bases lining up with TRBD1. J lost 4 bases, V lost 7 bases, and 7 bases had no gene match. The CDR3 has 14 residues. CDR1 is MNHEY, CDR2 SMNVEV, per germline (reference sequence). The CDR3 nucleotides read TGTGCCAGCAAAGGACAGGCGGGAAATCAGCCCCAGCATTTT. Residues: CASKGQAGNQPQHF.

Only a few counts were recorded for this clone. The chain couples TRBV6-6 to TRBJ1-5; D gene unclear. V gave up 2 bases and J gave up 4 bases, with 15 bases separating them. This CDR3 spans 16 amino acids. Germline CDR1 and CDR2: MNHNY and SVGAGI (reference sequence). This chain's CDR3 is CASSYKPVAANQPQHF. For the CDR3, the DNA is TGTGCCAGCAGTTACAAACCCGTGGCAGCGAATCAGCCCCAGCATTTT.

The rearrangement joins TRBV15 to TRBJ2-7, with D perhaps matching TRBD1 or TRBD2 (5 bases each). Per germline, CDR1 LNHNV and CDR2 YYDKDF (reference sequence). This CDR3 has 14 amino acids. Trimming left V 6 bases short and J 0 bases short, with 12 bases between. Written as DNA, the CDR3 is TGTGCCACCAGGAGTGAGGGGAGCTCCTACGAGCAGTACTTC. Its protein is CATRSEGSSYEQYF.

The rearrangement links TRBV29-1 to TRBJ2-7; D gene ambiguous. V dropped 4 bases and J dropped 2 bases, with 6 bases sitting between them. CDR3 length: 11 residues. Germline-derived CDR1 and CDR2 are SQVTM and ANQGSEA. The CDR3 DNA reads TGCAGCGTTGGAGAACCCTACGAGCAGTACTTC. Protein: CSVGEPYEQYF.

The chain employs TRBV5-1 and TRBJ2-7; 8 bases fit TRBD2. Germline CDR1 SGHRS, CDR2 YFSETQ. CDR3 size: 17 residues. Trimming took 0 bases from V and 5 from J; bases not matched to a gene: 13. This CDR3 is CASSLVVGSGSLDEQYF. CDR3 nucleotides: TGCGCCAGCAGCTTGGTTGTCGGAAGCGGGAGTTTGGACGAGCAGTACTTC.

The V gene is TRBV12-1, the J gene TRBJ2-2; TRBD1 is the table's D call, not checked against the DNA. TRBV12-1 represents a pseudogene. This CDR3 comprises 17 residues. CDR3 region: CASSSPPDRGESGELFF. The CDR3 bases are TGTGCCAGCAGCTCTCCCCCGGACAGGGGCGAGTCCGGGGAGCTGTTTTTT.

The chain recombines TRBV2 with TRBJ2-1; 10 bases match TRBD2. Germline V lookup: CDR1 SNHLY, CDR2 FYNNEI. The CDR3 has 13 residues. Trimming at V came to 6 bases and at J to 6 bases, leaving 2 bases not matched to a gene. CDR3 sequence: CASRRTSGNEQFF. CDR3 coding DNA: TGTGCCAGCAGGCGGACTAGCGGCAATGAGCAGTTCTTC.